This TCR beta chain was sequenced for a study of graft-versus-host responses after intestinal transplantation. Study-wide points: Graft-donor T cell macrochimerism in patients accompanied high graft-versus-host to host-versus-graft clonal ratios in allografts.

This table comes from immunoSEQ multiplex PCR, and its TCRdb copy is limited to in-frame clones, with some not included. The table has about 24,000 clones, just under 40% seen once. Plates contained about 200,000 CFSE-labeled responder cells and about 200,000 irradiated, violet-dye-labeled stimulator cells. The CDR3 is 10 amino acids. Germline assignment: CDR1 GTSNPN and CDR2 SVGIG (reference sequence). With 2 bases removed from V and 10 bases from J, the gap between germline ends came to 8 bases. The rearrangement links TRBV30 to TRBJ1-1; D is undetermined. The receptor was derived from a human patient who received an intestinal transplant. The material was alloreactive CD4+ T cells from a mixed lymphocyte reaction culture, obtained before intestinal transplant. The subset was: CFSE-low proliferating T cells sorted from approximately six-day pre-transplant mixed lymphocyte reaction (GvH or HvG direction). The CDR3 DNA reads TGTGCCTGGAGTAGGGAGGCAGCTTTCTTT. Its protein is CAWSREAAFF.